This TCR beta chain was sequenced during a study of shared clonotypes between healthy human individuals. Comments on this clone: The antigen is unknown.

The unsorted PBMC sample used ten immunoSEQ deep assay plates. In the source study's methods: ImmunoSEQ only sent back junction sequences with no quality scores, so filtering was done differently. The repertoire was sequenced with immunoSEQ multiplex PCR; TCRdb's copy has only in-frame clones and lacks some. The V and J calls and clone size come from that table; D and trimming were worked out from the DNA. The data hold 400,000 to 550,000 clones, with roughly 85% observed a single time. Study outcomes and limitations: The study drew on few donors, limiting represented genetic and exposure-history diversity.

This CDR3 is built from 15 residues. Germline assignment: CDR1 SGHRS and CDR2 YFSETQ. Trimming took 2 bases from V and 14 from J; bases not matched to a gene: 12. The sequence was obtained from a woman in her thirties or forties in good health. Some clones in this sample may be carry-over from other donors' samples. The rearrangement joins TRBV5-1 to TRBJ1-4; 10 bases align to TRBD1. Sequencing was done on a sample of PBMCs. CDR3 nucleotide sequence: TGCGCCAGCAGCTTATGGACAGGGGGTACGGGAGTCCTGTTTTTT. Translating it yields CASSLWTGGTGVLFF.